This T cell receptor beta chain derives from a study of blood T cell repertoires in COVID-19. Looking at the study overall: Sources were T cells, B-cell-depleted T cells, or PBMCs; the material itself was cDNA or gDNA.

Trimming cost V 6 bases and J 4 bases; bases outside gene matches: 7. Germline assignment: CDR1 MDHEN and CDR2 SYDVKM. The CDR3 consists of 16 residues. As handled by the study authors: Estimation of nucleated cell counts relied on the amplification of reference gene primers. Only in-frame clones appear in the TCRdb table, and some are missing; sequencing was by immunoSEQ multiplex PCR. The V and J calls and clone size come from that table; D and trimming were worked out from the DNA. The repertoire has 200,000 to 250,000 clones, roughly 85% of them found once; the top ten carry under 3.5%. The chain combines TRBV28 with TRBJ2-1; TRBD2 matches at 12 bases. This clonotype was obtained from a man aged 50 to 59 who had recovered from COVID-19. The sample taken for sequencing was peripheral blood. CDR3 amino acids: CASRGTGTSGYNEQFF. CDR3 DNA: TGTGCCAGCAGGGGGACCGGGACTAGCGGGTACAATGAGCAGTTCTTC.